The 14 T cell receptor beta chains in this list originate from one sample, sequenced in a study of T cell responses to AZD1222 COVID-19 vaccine. TCRdb keeps only in-frame clones here, not all; method: immunoSEQ multiplex PCR. The data contain roughly 50,000 clones, about nine tenths of them singletons. The material was peripheral blood, obtained 28 days after the second AZD1222 dose. These receptors originate from an adult who received the AZD1222 COVID-19 vaccine.

This clone was detected only once. The gene calls are TRBV9 and TRBJ2-4, with 11 bases fitting TRBD2. Germline V gene data show CDR1 as SGDLS and CDR2 as YYNGEE. V shed 3 bases, J shed 6 bases, and the junction held 5 bases outside the gene matches. The CDR3 is 15 amino acids. In nucleotides, the CDR3 is TGTGCCAGCAGCGAGGAAGGGACTAGCGGAAACATTCAGTACTTC. This encodes CASSEEGTSGNIQYF.

This chain joins TRBV5-1 and TRBJ2-3, with 8 bases fitting TRBD1. The CDR3 is made up of 15 amino acids. Germline CDR1 reads SGHRS; CDR2 reads YFSETQ. V dropped 4 bases and J dropped 8; count of bases not matched to a gene: 12. The CDR3 sequence: CASSPPGQEGGTQYF. The CDR3 bases are TGCGCCAGCAGCCCACCGGGACAGGAAGGGGGTACGCAGTATTTT.

V usage is TRBV28 and J usage is TRBJ2-7, with TRBD1 matching 7 bases. This CDR3 is 14 amino acids long. Germline CDR1 and CDR2: MDHEN and SYDVKM. V lost 6 bases to trimming and J lost 4 bases; unmatched junction nucleotides: 9. CDR3 loop: CASSPTGTVYEQYF. CDR3 nucleotides: TGTGCCAGCAGCCCGACCGGGACAGTGTACGAGCAGTACTTC.

As for this clone: At one end, the junction sequence differs from germline, possibly due to a read error. The J gene is TRBJ2-7, the V gene TRBV6-2 or TRBV6-3; 9 bases line up with TRBD2. The CDR3 is 13 residues long. In germline, CDR1 is MNHEY, CDR2 SVGEGT. CDR3 nucleotide sequence: TGTGCCAGCAGTGACCCGATCACTAGCGGGTCGAACTTC. Amino acids: CASSDPITSGSNF.

This sequence joins TRBV5-1 and TRBJ2-3, with D possibly matching TRBD1 (5 bases). There are 13 residues in the CDR3. V was pared by 0 bases and J by 4 bases, with 6 bases between. Germline assignment: CDR1 SGHRS and CDR2 YFSETQ. DNA of the CDR3: TGCGCCAGCAGCTTGGACAGGTCAGATACGCAGTATTTT. Translation gives CASSLDRSDTQYF. Full variable domain (remainder filled in from reference TRBV5-1 and TRBJ2-3): KAGVTQTPRYLIKTRGQQVTLSCSPISGHRSVSWYQQTPGQGLQFLFEYFSETQRNKGNFPGRFSGRQFSNSRSEMNVSTLELGDSALYLCASSLDRSDTQYFGPGTRLTVL.

The chain recombines TRBV6-2 or TRBV6-3 with TRBJ1-5; the match to TRBD1 covers 7 bases. V lost 2 bases to trimming and J lost 7 bases; unmatched junction nucleotides: 8. Germline loops: CDR1 MNHEY, CDR2 SVGEGT. This CDR3 comprises 15 residues. CDR3 DNA sequence: TGTGCCAGCAGTTACCAAACCAGGGGGGCCCAGCCCCAGCATTTT. Amino acid sequence: CASSYQTRGAQPQHF.

The V and J genes are TRBV2 and TRBJ1-5, with 7 bases matching TRBD1. Trimming at V came to 6 bases and at J to 1 base, leaving 6 bases not matched to a gene. The CDR3 covers 15 residues. Germline CDR1 and CDR2: SNHLY and FYNNEI. The CDR3 sequence is CASSDGTESNQPQHF. CDR3 in DNA: TGTGCCAGCAGCGACGGGACAGAAAGCAATCAGCCCCAGCATTTT.

This clone was recorded once. The V gene is TRBV3-1 (or the pseudogene TRBV3-2), the J gene TRBJ2-2; D gene uncertain. The CDR3 has 16 residues. Trimming removed 1 base from V and 6 bases from J, with 15 bases in between. The germline CDR1 and CDR2 sequences are LGHDT and YNNKEL (reference sequence). The CDR3: CASSQGFVGEPGELFF. The DNA for the CDR3 is TGTGCCAGCAGCCAAGGTTTCGTAGGAGAACCCGGGGAGCTGTTTTTT.

The chain has TRBV6-1 and TRBJ1-1, with TRBD1 matching 7 bases. The V and J ends lost 3 bases and 7 bases, in that order; junction bases with no gene match: 11. CDR1 is MNHNS, CDR2 SASEGT, per germline. The CDR3 runs 15 residues. CDR3 protein: CASSDRGTVWNEAFF. The CDR3 DNA reads as TGTGCCAGCAGTGATCGGGGGACAGTATGGAATGAAGCTTTCTTT.

The chain recombines TRBV13 with TRBJ1-6; D ambiguous. Germline V gene lookup returns CDR1 PRHDT and CDR2 FYEKMQ (reference sequence). The CDR3 loop spans 17 amino acids. Trimming stripped 2 bases from V and 0 bases from J, with 11 bases between. CDR3 in amino acids: CASSLSSGSSYNSPLHF. The CDR3 DNA reads TGTGCCAGCAGCTTAAGTTCGGGGAGCTCCTATAATTCACCCCTCCACTTT.

This sequence joins TRBV19 and TRBJ2-7, with TRBD1 identical over 7 bases. CDR3 size: 15 residues. With 8 bases clipped from V and 2 bases from J, the junction kept 12 bases outside the gene matches. CDR1 LNHDA and CDR2 SQIVND come from the germline V gene (reference sequence). The CDR3 loop is CASGKRGRGAYEQYF. CDR3 sequence (DNA): TGTGCCAGTGGAAAAAGGGGGCGAGGCGCCTACGAGCAGTACTTC. Based on the CDR3 plus reference TRBV19 and TRBJ2-7, the full variable domain is DGGITQSPKYLFRKEGQNVTLSCEQNLNHDAMYWYRQDPGQGLRLIYYSQIVNDFQKGDIAEGYSVSREKKESFPLTVTSAQKNPTAFYLCASGKRGRGAYEQYFGPGTRLTVT.

The chain links TRBV19 to TRBJ1-4; TRBD1 matches 7 bases. This CDR3 contains 15 residues. The V and J ends lost 7 bases and 1 base, in that order; junction bases with no gene match: 6. Per germline, CDR1 LNHDA and CDR2 SQIVND (reference sequence). For the CDR3, the DNA is TGTGCCAGTAACCGTAACAGGGGAACTAATGAAAAACTGTTTTTT. Encoded protein: CASNRNRGTNEKLFF. Filled out from reference TRBV19 and TRBJ1-4, the complete variable domain reads DGGITQSPKYLFRKEGQNVTLSCEQNLNHDAMYWYRQDPGQGLRLIYYSQIVNDFQKGDIAEGYSVSREKKESFPLTVTSAQKNPTAFYLCASNRNRGTNEKLFFGSGTQLSVL.

This chain links TRBV10-3 with TRBJ1-6; 10 bases match TRBD1. This CDR3 has 14 residues. Trimming cost V 7 bases and J 7 bases; bases outside gene matches: 4. Per the germline V gene, CDR1 is ENHRY and CDR2 is SYGVKD. The CDR3: CAITPGQGNSPLHF. CDR3 bases: TGTGCCATCACCCCGGGACAGGGGAATTCACCCCTCCACTTT.

The V call is TRBV28, the J call TRBJ1-1; no firm D call. The CDR3 totals 14 residues. Deletions cut 6 bases from V and 1 base from J, with 12 bases between. Germline values: CDR1 MDHEN, CDR2 SYDVKM. Here the CDR3 reads CASRTWTENTEAFF. Written as DNA, the CDR3 is TGTGCCAGCAGAACCTGGACGGAGAACACTGAAGCTTTCTTT. The full variable domain, in which reference TRBV28 and TRBJ1-1 provide the parts outside the CDR3, is DVKVTQSSRYLVKRTGEKVFLECVQDMDHENMFWYRQDPGLGLRLIYFSYDVKMKEKGDIPEGYSVSREKKERFSLILESASTNQTSMYLCASRTWTENTEAFFGQGTRLTVV.